The 24 T cell receptor beta chains in this list originate from one sample, sequenced in a study of CD8+CD57+ T cells in acquired aplastic anemia. Patients chosen for sequencing had shown CD8+CD57+ cell expansion by flow cytometry. Using genomic DNA as the template, TCR beta VDJ and CDR3 profiling was carried out. TCRdb ran MiXCR on the reads and lists one entry per CDR3 protein. The table records 200,000 to 250,000 distinct CDR3 sequences, 60% to 80% of them present only once. The sample taken for sequencing was sorted CD4+, CD8+, or CD8+CD57+ T cells (not recorded which) from PBMCs. Every receptor here comes from a human donor with aplastic anemia.

V gene TRBV15 combines with J gene TRBJ2-3; D is perhaps TRBD2 (5 bases). Germline lookup yields CDR1 LNHNV and CDR2 YYDKDF (reference sequence). Trimming shortened V by 0 bases and J by 0 bases, and 19 bases separated the two germline ends. The CDR3 has 19 residues. The CDR3, as DNA: TGTGCCACCAGCAGAGAATCAATCGCTAGCTGGTATAGCACAGATACGCAGTATTTT. It translates to CATSRESIASWYSTDTQYF.

This clonotype was seen a few times. V and J are TRBV20-1 and TRBJ1-2; D uncertain. V lost 0 bases to trimming and J lost 5 bases, with 16 bases between them. CDR1 and CDR2 from the germline V gene are DFQATT and SNEGSKA (reference sequence). The CDR3 sequence is 15 residues long. The CDR3 region is CSARDYSRESYGYTF. CDR3 nucleotide sequence: TGCAGTGCTAGAGACTATAGTAGGGAAAGTTATGGCTACACCTTC.

The chain combines TRBV6-6 with TRBJ1-1, with no clear D. Germline assignment: CDR1 MNHNY and CDR2 SVGAGI (reference sequence). Between the trimmed V and J ends, which lost 5 bases and 1 base, there was a span of 17 bases. This CDR3 has 16 residues. CDR3 region: CASSDGQWMGNTEAFF. DNA of the CDR3: TGTGCCAGCAGTGATGGGCAGTGGATGGGGAACACTGAAGCTTTCTTT.

In this sample, this clonotype turned up once. The chain recombines TRBV20-1 with TRBJ1-5, with 7 bases fitting TRBD1. V was clipped by 7 bases and J by 2 bases; unmatched bases: 5. There are 13 residues in the CDR3. CDR1 is DFQATT and CDR2 is SNEGSKA in the germline V gene (reference sequence). The CDR3 DNA reads TGCAGTGTACAGGGGAGAGGCAATCAGCCCCAGCATTTT. Amino acid sequence: CSVQGRGNQPQHF.

This clonotype turned up a few times. This sequence joins TRBV10-3 and TRBJ2-5; no clear D gene. CDR3 length equals 13 residues. The V gene lost 2 bases and the J gene lost 5 bases, with 9 bases spanning the gap. Per the germline V gene, CDR1 is ENHRY and CDR2 is SYGVKD. The DNA for the CDR3 is TGTGCCATCAGTGAGGTAGTAAGTGAGACCCAGTACTTC. Protein product: CAISEVVSETQYF.

The V gene is TRBV19, the J gene TRBJ2-3, with D possibly being TRBD2 (5 bases). Trimming removed 3 bases at V and 5 bases at J, with 15 bases between. The CDR3 is 15 residues long. CDR1 and CDR2 from the germline V gene are LNHDA and SQIVND (reference sequence). CDR3: CASSMRFREIDTQYF. DNA of the CDR3: TGTGCCAGTAGTATGAGATTTCGGGAAATAGATACGCAGTATTTT. The full variable domain, its missing parts supplied by reference TRBV19 and TRBJ2-3, is DGGITQSPKYLFRKEGQNVTLSCEQNLNHDAMYWYRQDPGQGLRLIYYSQIVNDFQKGDIAEGYSVSREKKESFPLTVTSAQKNPTAFYLCASSMRFREIDTQYFGPGTRLTVL.

The rearrangement joins TRBV20-1 to TRBJ2-6; 12 bases align to TRBD1. CDR1 and CDR2 (germline): DFQATT, SNEGSKA (reference sequence). The V segment lost 0 bases and the J segment 1 base; nucleotides outside the gene matches: 13. The CDR3 contains 21 residues. DNA of the CDR3: TGCAGTGCTAGAGATCTAGGGGGACAGGGGGCAAAGAAGTCTGGGGCCAACGTCCTGACTTTC. The encoded protein is CSARDLGGQGAKKSGANVLTF.

CDR3 bases: TGCAGTGCTAGAGTGGCCCAATTTGAGCAGTTCTTC. It codes for CSARVAQFEQFF. The J gene is TRBJ2-1, the V gene TRBV20-1, with no clear D. CDR1 DFQATT and CDR2 SNEGSKA come from the germline V gene (reference sequence). This CDR3 comprises 12 residues. Trimming took off 1 base at V and 9 bases at J, with 10 bases between the two ends.

The J gene is TRBJ2-7, the V gene TRBV19, with D perhaps assigned TRBD1 or TRBD2 (5 bases each). Germline V lookup: CDR1 LNHDA, CDR2 SQIVND (reference sequence). The CDR3 totals 13 residues. Trimming took 2 bases from V and 6 from J, leaving 11 bases between them. The CDR3 protein is CASSIKLRGEQYF. In DNA form, the CDR3 reads TGTGCCAGTAGTATAAAATTGAGGGGCGAGCAGTACTTC.

The J gene is TRBJ2-7, the V gene TRBV7-9, with 8 bases that match TRBD2. Trimming took 3 bases from V and 2 from J; bases not matched to a gene: 3. Looked up from germline, CDR1 is SEHNR and CDR2 is FQNEAQ (reference sequence). The CDR3 is made up of 14 amino acids. CDR3 residues: CASSFGLATYEQYF. The DNA for the CDR3 is TGTGCCAGCAGCTTTGGACTAGCCACCTACGAGCAGTACTTC.

This clonotype was recorded only once. The genes are TRBV10-1 and TRBJ1-1, with TRBD1 as a possible D gene (6 bases). The V end was cut by 0 bases, the J end by 3 bases, with 8 bases between. The CDR3 consists of 14 residues. Per germline, CDR1 WNHNN and CDR2 SYGVQD (reference sequence). CDR3 in DNA: TGCGCCAGCAGTGAGTCCCAGGGGTACACTGAAGCTTTCTTT. It encodes CASSESQGYTEAFF.

This clonotype was picked up one time. CDR3 in DNA: TGTGCCACCAGTGAAGCTAGCCCCACTAGCGGAATGTCCTACAATGAGCAGTTCTTC. Amino acid sequence: CATSEASPTSGMSYNEQFF. The chain is built from TRBV24-1 and TRBJ2-1; 8 nucleotides agree with TRBD2. Germline V gives CDR1 KGHDR, CDR2 SFDVKD. With V trimmed by 4 bases and J by 1 base, 14 bases remained unmatched. The CDR3 runs to 19 residues.

The chain recombines TRBV10-3 with TRBJ1-2, with D uncertain. Trimming left V 6 bases short and J 6 bases short, with 11 bases between. From germline, CDR1 is ENHRY and CDR2 SYGVKD. The length of the CDR3 is 12 residues. The CDR3 sequence is CAISLTFDGYTF. CDR3 DNA sequence: TGTGCCATCAGCCTAACGTTTGATGGCTACACCTTC.

This clonotype was counted many times. The V gene is TRBV7-2, the J gene TRBJ2-7; D uncertain. CDR1 and CDR2 from the germline V gene are SGHTA and FQGNSA. The V and J ends lost 1 base and 5 bases respectively, with 9 bases between them. The CDR3 is 13 residues long. The CDR3 DNA reads as TGTGCCAGCAGCTTAGTACCCGCTGACGAGCAGTACTTC. Translation: CASSLVPADEQYF. Combining the CDR3 with reference TRBV7-2 and TRBJ2-7 gives the whole variable domain GAGVSQSPSNKVTEKGKDVELRCDPISGHTALYWYRQSLGQGLEFLIYFQGNSAPDKSGLPSDRFSAERTGGSVSTLTIQRTQQEDSAVYLCASSLVPADEQYFGPGTRLTVT.

This clonotype appeared many times. The chain joins TRBV24-1 to TRBJ1-4; 7 bases align to TRBD1. CDR1 KGHDR and CDR2 SFDVKD come from the germline V gene. This CDR3 comprises 15 residues. V shed 4 bases, J shed 0 bases, and the junction held 1 base outside the gene matches. Here the CDR3 reads CATSEGTATNEKLFF. The CDR3 bases are TGTGCCACCAGTGAAGGGACAGCAACTAATGAAAAACTGTTTTTT.

The genes are TRBV2 and TRBJ1-5; 7 bases match TRBD1. Per the germline V gene, CDR1 is SNHLY and CDR2 is FYNNEI. Trimming took 7 bases from V and 1 from J; bases not matched to a gene: 10. This CDR3 spans 16 amino acids. CDR3 bases: TGTGCCAGCACCGGAGGGACAGAGCTAAGCAATCAGCCCCAGCATTTT. Translation gives CASTGGTELSNQPQHF.

This chain connects TRBV15 to TRBJ1-3; D is unresolved. The CDR3 sequence is 12 residues long. Trimming removed 3 bases from V and 7 bases from J, with 7 bases in between. The germline V gene has CDR1 LNHNV and CDR2 YYDKDF (reference sequence). CDR3 DNA: TGTGCCACCAGCAGCGTTGGCAACACCATATATTTT. Protein sequence: CATSSVGNTIYF.

The J gene is TRBJ2-3, the V gene TRBV5-4; the match to TRBD1 covers 9 bases. Unmatched junction bases numbered 7, after V lost 4 bases and J lost 4 bases. Looked up from germline, CDR1 is SGHNT and CDR2 is YYREEE (reference sequence). The CDR3 totals 15 residues. CDR3 in DNA: TGTGCCAGCAGCGGAACAGGGGGCAGTTCAGATACGCAGTATTTT. Residues: CASSGTGGSSDTQYF.

V is TRBV7-8 and J is TRBJ2-1; D remains ambiguous. CDR1 is SGHVS, CDR2 FQNEAQ, per germline. V dropped 5 bases and J dropped 8 bases, with 19 bases sitting between them. CDR3 size: 15 residues. As DNA, the CDR3 is TGTGCCAGCAGCCTCCAGCTATCGGTCGAGGATGAGCAGTTCTTC. As protein: CASSLQLSVEDEQFF. Based on the CDR3 plus reference TRBV7-8 and TRBJ2-1, the full variable domain is GAGVSQSPRYKVAKRGQDVALRCDPISGHVSLFWYQQALGQGPEFLTYFQNEAQLDKSGLPSDRFFAERPEGSVSTLKIQRTQQEDSAVYLCASSLQLSVEDEQFFGPGTRLTVL.

This clonotype was counted a single time. The V and J genes are TRBV3-1 and TRBJ1-1; no clear D gene. V was trimmed by 1 base and J by 4 bases, leaving 10 bases between them. This CDR3 spans 14 amino acids. The germline V gene has CDR1 LGHDT and CDR2 YNNKEL (reference sequence). As DNA, the CDR3 is TGTGCCAGCAGCCAAGGTGTTTTGGGCACTGAAGCTTTCTTT. Translation: CASSQGVLGTEAFF.

This clonotype showed up just once. The chain is built from TRBV5-1 and TRBJ2-1; D perhaps matches TRBD2 (5 bases). The germline V gene has CDR1 SGHRS and CDR2 YFSETQ. The germline V and J ends were trimmed by 0 bases and 6 bases, with 10 bases remaining between them. This CDR3 has 14 amino acids. CDR3 nucleotides: TGCGCCAGCAGCTTGGTCCACCGGGGCAATGAGCAGTTCTTC. Translated, it gives CASSLVHRGNEQFF. Based on the CDR3 plus reference TRBV5-1 and TRBJ2-1, the full variable domain is KAGVTQTPRYLIKTRGQQVTLSCSPISGHRSVSWYQQTPGQGLQFLFEYFSETQRNKGNFPGRFSGRQFSNSRSEMNVSTLELGDSALYLCASSLVHRGNEQFFGPGTRLTVL.

V is TRBV20-1 and J is TRBJ2-1, with D perhaps matching TRBD1 or TRBD2 (8 bases each). Germline-derived CDR1 and CDR2 are DFQATT and SNEGSKA (reference sequence). Deletions cut 5 bases from V and 6 bases from J, with 17 bases between. The CDR3 has 14 residues. The CDR3 DNA reads as TGCAGTGCTCGACAGGGGACTAGAATCAATGAGCAGTTCTTC. Residues: CSARQGTRINEQFF.

The rearrangement joins TRBV10-3 to TRBJ2-7; a possible D gene is TRBD2 (6 bases). V was shortened by 10 bases and J by 3 bases, with 16 bases between the two germline ends. The CDR3 sequence is 13 residues long. From germline, CDR1 is ENHRY and CDR2 SYGVKD. CDR3 nucleotide sequence: TGTGCCAGCTCTGAGGGACTCATCTACGAGCAGTACTTC. This codes for CASSEGLIYEQYF.

The chain employs TRBV12-5 and TRBJ1-4, with D perhaps TRBD1 (5 bases). Trimming took off 7 bases at V and 10 bases at J, with 13 bases between the two ends. The germline CDR1 and CDR2 sequences are LGHNT and FRNRAP. The CDR3 is 12 amino acids. As DNA, the CDR3 is TGTGCTAGTGAACAGGCCTCGGGAAAACTGTTTTTT. Its protein product is CASEQASGKLFF.